These 28 T cell receptor beta chains came from one sample sequenced in a study of naive and memory T cell subsets (dated by TCRdb to 2017 to 2019). The library was generated by UMI-ligation and nested PCR. Data came from an Illumina MiSeq. The beta constant-region primer was an equimolar mix of two oligonucleotides covering both TRBC1 and TRBC2. Four rounds of PCR, combining the SP2 primer with nested alpha and beta constant-region primers, were used to amplify the ligated cDNA. TCRdb's own reprocessing of the public reads used fastp at Q25 and MiXCR and kept productive beta chains. When rows share a CDR3 protein, they turn into one entry using the most common DNA and genes. The sample contains 25,000 to 40,000 distinct CDR3 sequences, under 20% of them found a single time. The ten largest clones represent about 3.4% of the sample. The sample consisted of effector memory CD4+ T cells from blood. The label giving this sample's cell subset or site can be read as: effector memory, CD45RA- CD27-. These receptors were obtained from a human donor in good health.

V usage is TRBV4-1 and J usage is TRBJ2-1; 8 bases align to TRBD2. V gave up 4 bases and J gave up 6 bases; unmatched junction bases: 8. The CDR3 is made up of 15 amino acids. Per germline, CDR1 MGHRA and CDR2 YSYEKL. CDR3 bases: TGCGCCAGCAGCCGGGGACTAGTAGGGGGCAATGAGCAGTTCTTC. Encoded protein: CASSRGLVGGNEQFF.

This clonotype was counted only a few times. This chain uses TRBV30 with TRBJ2-3, with D hard to call. CDR1 GTSNPN and CDR2 SVGIG come from the germline V gene (reference sequence). Trimming removed 2 bases from V and 5 bases from J, with 8 bases in between. The CDR3 length is 12 residues. The CDR3 sequence: CAWSPARDTQYF. CDR3 nucleotide sequence: TGTGCCTGGAGTCCAGCGAGAGATACGCAGTATTTT.

This clonotype was detected ten times or more. The gene calls are TRBV27 and TRBJ1-1; 8 bases are a match to TRBD1. The CDR3 is 16 amino acids. Germline trimming cut 5 bases from V and 4 bases from J; bases unmatched to any gene: 12. Looked up from germline, CDR1 is MNHEY and CDR2 is SMNVEV (reference sequence). CDR3 in amino acids: CASSRGTGGLSTEAFF. The CDR3 DNA sequence: TGTGCCAGCAGTCGTGGTACAGGGGGTCTAAGCACTGAAGCTTTCTTT.

This sequence joins TRBV12-3 or TRBV12-4 and TRBJ2-2; D gene uncertain. CDR3 length: 16 amino acids. V gave up 0 bases and J gave up 6 bases, with 14 bases separating them. CDR3 sequence (DNA): TGTGCCAGCAGTTTAGCGGAAGTACTCCTCGCCGGGGAGCTGTTTTTT. It translates to CASSLAEVLLAGELFF.

The rearrangement uses TRBV27 and TRBJ2-7, with 10 bases lining up with TRBD2. Germline V CDR1 and CDR2: MNHEY, SMNVEV (reference sequence). CDR3 length: 18 residues. V shed 1 base, J shed 0 bases, and the junction held 9 bases outside the gene matches. In nucleotides, the CDR3 is TGTGCCAGCAGTTTATATCCCCCAAGCGGGAGGGACTCCTACGAGCAGTACTTC. Protein: CASSLYPPSGRDSYEQYF.

The chain is built from TRBV7-2 and TRBJ1-1, with no clear D. Deletions cut 6 bases from V and 5 bases from J, with 10 bases between. The CDR3 is 12 residues long. The germline V gene has CDR1 SGHTA and CDR2 FQGNSA. The CDR3 nucleotides are TGTGCCAGCAGTCTGACCCTTACTGAAGCTTTCTTT. This gives the protein CASSLTLTEAFF.

In its sample, this clonotype was seen a few times. This chain connects TRBV7-3 to TRBJ2-1, with 9 bases identical to TRBD2. Germline CDR1 is SGHTA and CDR2 is FQGTGA. The CDR3 length is 17 residues. Trimming cost V 1 base and J 6 bases; bases outside gene matches: 10. The CDR3 DNA reads TGTGCCAGCAGCTTAATCCCTAGCGGGAATCGCTTCAATGAGCAGTTCTTC. It is translated as CASSLIPSGNRFNEQFF. The full variable domain, its missing parts supplied by reference TRBV7-3 and TRBJ2-1, is GAGVSQTPSNKVTEKGKYVELRCDPISGHTALYWYRQSLGQGPEFLIYFQGTGAADDSGLPNDRFFAVRPEGSVSTLKIQRTERGDSAVYLCASSLIPSGNRFNEQFFGPGTRLTVL.

The V call is TRBV4-1, the J call TRBJ2-7, with D perhaps given as TRBD1 or TRBD2 (5 bases each). The ends were cut back, 0 bases at V and 0 bases at J, with 12 bases in the middle. The CDR3 spans 16 residues. From germline, CDR1 is MGHRA and CDR2 YSYEKL. CDR3 sequence: CASSQDPNGGSYEQYF. The CDR3, as DNA: TGCGCCAGCAGCCAAGATCCGAATGGGGGCTCCTACGAGCAGTACTTC.

The rearrangement links TRBV28 to TRBJ1-1, with 7 bases lining up with TRBD1. Unmatched junction bases numbered 13, after V lost 8 bases and J lost 10 bases. The CDR3 extends over 13 amino acids. Germline V gene lookup returns CDR1 MDHEN and CDR2 SYDVKM. The CDR3 nucleotides are TGTGCCAGCCAACCTACGGGACAGATTCTAGCTTTCTTT. It encodes CASQPTGQILAFF.

This clonotype was detected a few times. The rearrangement links TRBV6-4 to TRBJ2-7; D remains ambiguous. V lost 5 bases, J lost 3 bases, and 11 bases lay in between. Germline CDR1 MRHNA, CDR2 SNTAGT. The CDR3 is made up of 13 amino acids. The CDR3 sequence: CASSLSVVYEQYF. The CDR3 nucleotides are TGTGCCAGCAGTCTTTCAGTAGTCTACGAGCAGTACTTC.

Only a few counts were recorded for this clonotype. This chain joins TRBV29-1 and TRBJ1-4; 8 bases are a match to TRBD1. Per the germline V gene, CDR1 is SQVTM and CDR2 is ANQGSEA. The CDR3 spans 13 residues. Losses at the gene ends were 4 bases for V and 8 bases for J; bases not matched to a gene: 6. The CDR3 sequence: CSVGVRGPEKLFF. CDR3 sequence (DNA): TGCAGCGTTGGAGTCAGGGGGCCGGAAAAACTGTTTTTT.

This clonotype was observed at least ten times. V and J are TRBV6-6 and TRBJ1-5; 7 bases match TRBD1. J gave up 5 bases and V 1 base, and 8 bases lay outside the gene matches. Germline loops: CDR1 MNHNY, CDR2 SVGAGI (reference sequence). This CDR3 has 16 residues. The DNA of the CDR3 is TGTGCCAGCAGTTACTGGGGCCAGGGGGGCGATCAGCCCCAGCATTTT. This translates into CASSYWGQGGDQPQHF.

This sequence joins TRBV27 and TRBJ1-2; perhaps TRBD1 as D (5 bases). The CDR3 length is 12 residues. Between the trimmed V and J ends, which lost 5 bases and 7 bases, there was a span of 11 bases. CDR1 is MNHEY, CDR2 SMNVEV, per germline (reference sequence). CDR3 region: CASSLPGGGYTF. The CDR3 DNA reads TGTGCCAGCAGTCTCCCCGGGGGTGGCTACACCTTC.

V is TRBV4-2 and J is TRBJ2-2, with D possibly being TRBD1 or TRBD2 (5 bases each). Germline-derived CDR1 and CDR2 are LGHNA and YNFKEQ. CDR3 length: 17 residues. The germline V and J ends were trimmed by 0 bases and 8 bases, with 19 bases remaining between them. The CDR3 here is CASSQDFSGLAGGELFF. The CDR3 region has the DNA TGTGCCAGCAGCCAAGATTTCTCAGGGCTAGCTGGGGGGGAGCTGTTTTTT.

The chain uses TRBV28 and TRBJ1-6; D call uncertain. CDR3 size: 14 residues. Trimming shortened V by 3 bases and J by 6 bases, and 9 bases separated the two germline ends. The germline V gene encodes CDR1 MDHEN and CDR2 SYDVKM. Here the CDR3 DNA reads TGTGCCAGCAGTTTCGGGATCTCTAATTCACCCCTCCACTTT. This encodes CASSFGISNSPLHF.

The rearrangement joins TRBV15 to TRBJ2-1, with D possibly called TRBD1 or TRBD2 (5 bases each). Germline V gene data show CDR1 as LNHNV and CDR2 as YYDKDF (reference sequence). The V end was cut by 3 bases, the J end by 5 bases, with 14 bases between. The CDR3 consists of 15 residues. In nucleotides, the CDR3 is TGTGCCACCAGCAGCCCGGGACGAATGAACAATGAGCAGTTCTTC. Translation: CATSSPGRMNNEQFF.

The chain is built from TRBV14 and TRBJ2-1, with 8 positions matching TRBD2. CDR1 is SGHDN, CDR2 FVKESK, per germline. The CDR3 is made up of 16 amino acids. V lost 1 base and J lost 4; bases outside the gene matches: 6. CDR3 in amino acids: CASSQVIAGPYNEQFF. The CDR3 nucleotides are TGTGCCAGCAGCCAAGTGATAGCGGGACCGTACAATGAGCAGTTCTTC.

The J gene is TRBJ2-1, the V gene TRBV7-2; D is undetermined. This CDR3 is 15 amino acids long. Trimming removed 2 bases from V and 0 bases from J, with 8 bases in between. Germline V CDR1 and CDR2: SGHTA, FQGNSA. The CDR3 nucleotides read TGTGCCAGCAGCTTATGGCTGAGCTCCTACAATGAGCAGTTCTTC. This translates into CASSLWLSSYNEQFF.

J is TRBJ1-2 and V is TRBV12-3 or TRBV12-4; tentative D call: TRBD1 (6 bases). Trimming left V 7 bases short and J 5 bases short, with 20 bases between. This CDR3 has 15 residues. The DNA for the CDR3 is TGTGCCAGCACCTCGTCCGAGACAGGACTATATGGCTACACCTTC. Its protein product is CASTSSETGLYGYTF.

The rearrangement joins TRBV20-1 to TRBJ2-7; TRBD2 matches at 11 bases. J was trimmed by 5 bases and V by 5 bases; bases with no gene match: 5. Germline assignment: CDR1 DFQATT and CDR2 SNEGSKA (reference sequence). The CDR3 has 13 amino acids. The CDR3, as DNA: TGCAGTGCTGTCGGACTAGCGGGCCACGAGCAGTACTTC. Translation: CSAVGLAGHEQYF.

This clonotype appeared a few times. The V and J genes are TRBV12-5 and TRBJ2-1; 10 nucleotides align to TRBD1. Germline values: CDR1 LGHNT, CDR2 FRNRAP. J gave up 4 bases and V 0 bases, and 9 bases lay outside the gene matches. The CDR3 totals 18 residues. DNA for the CDR3: TGTGCTAGTGGTTTGGTAAAAGAGGGACAGGGGCTATACAATGAGCAGTTCTTC. It translates to CASGLVKEGQGLYNEQFF.

V is TRBV28 and J is TRBJ2-3, with 7 nucleotides matching TRBD2. CDR1 and CDR2 (germline): MDHEN, SYDVKM. The length of the CDR3 is 13 residues. Unmatched junction bases numbered 5, after V lost 10 bases and J lost 1 base. The CDR3 spells CATSAGGTDTQYF. The CDR3 DNA is TGTGCCACCTCGGCGGGGGGCACAGATACGCAGTATTTT.

The chain joins TRBV20-1 to TRBJ2-5, with 7 bases aligning to TRBD1. The CDR3 is 14 residues long. The germline gives CDR1 DFQATT, CDR2 SNEGSKA (reference sequence). V lost 3 bases, J lost 4 bases, and 8 bases stayed unmatched. CDR3 sequence (DNA): TGCAGTGCTAGGCCGTCAGGGGGTCTAGAGACCCAGTACTTC. Amino acids: CSARPSGGLETQYF.

The V gene is TRBV28, the J gene TRBJ1-5; D is possibly TRBD1 (5 bases). CDR1 MDHEN and CDR2 SYDVKM come from the germline V gene. The V and J ends lost 5 bases and 2 bases respectively, with 19 bases between them. The CDR3 length is 17 residues. CDR3 sequence: CASSPSGEGSGNQPQHF. The CDR3 bases are TGTGCCAGCAGTCCTTCGGGGGAGGGATCAGGCAATCAGCCCCAGCATTTT.

The chain links TRBV11-2 to TRBJ2-5, with 8 bases fitting TRBD2. Trimming at V came to 5 bases and at J to 2 bases, leaving 7 bases not matched to a gene. The CDR3 covers 15 residues. CDR1 SGHAT and CDR2 FQNNGV come from the germline V gene. CDR3 region: CASSNTLAEQETQYF. DNA of the CDR3: TGTGCCAGCAGCAATACACTAGCGGAACAAGAGACCCAGTACTTC. Full variable domain (remainder filled in from reference TRBV11-2 and TRBJ2-5): EAGVAQSPRYKIIEKRQSVAFWCNPISGHATLYWYQQILGQGPKLLIQFQNNGVVDDSQLPKDRFSAERLKGVDSTLKIQPAKLEDSAVYLCASSNTLAEQETQYFGPGTRLLVL.

By share, this clonotype ranks as medium-sized. The chain employs TRBV6-6 and TRBJ1-5; TRBD1 aligns across 9 bases. Germline CDR1 MNHNY, CDR2 SVGAGI (reference sequence). CDR3 length: 17 residues. The trim removed 5 bases at V and 3 bases at J, leaving 11 bases unmatched. CDR3 amino acids: CASSGGQGSVNNQPQHF. The DNA of the CDR3 is TGTGCCAGCAGTGGGGGACAGGGCAGCGTGAACAATCAGCCCCAGCATTTT.

This chain connects TRBV6-5 to TRBJ1-5; D is ambiguous. The germline V gene has CDR1 MNHEY and CDR2 SVGAGI. Trimming stripped 2 bases from V and 0 bases from J, with 8 bases between. CDR3 length: 15 amino acids. The CDR3, as DNA: TGTGCCAGCAGTTACGACACTAATAGCAATCAGCCCCAGCATTTT. Translating gives CASSYDTNSNQPQHF.

The gene calls are TRBV28 and TRBJ2-6; TRBD1 agrees at 8 bases. Germline CDR1 is MDHEN and CDR2 is SYDVKM. This CDR3 spans 19 amino acids. V shed 1 base and J 0 bases; nucleotides not matched to a gene: 8. The CDR3 reads CASSLFGGQGPSGANVLTF. The CDR3 nucleotides are TGTGCCAGCAGTTTATTCGGTGGACAGGGCCCCTCTGGGGCCAACGTCCTGACTTTC.